A selection of T cell receptor beta chains follows, all from one sample in a study of blood T cell repertoires in COVID-19. TCRdb keeps only in-frame clones here, not all; method: immunoSEQ multiplex PCR. The sample yields approximately 240,000 clones, 84% seen once. The material sequenced was peripheral blood. The receptor set was obtained from a woman aged 40-49 years who had recovered from COVID-19. Both conserved end residues are trimmed from each CDR3. Each record gives: V gene, CDR3 protein.

>TRBV21-1
ASSNNYRGQTRSYEQY
>TRBV7-7
ASSRTENTEAF
>TRBV6-5
ASSPPRDTQY
>TRBV9
ASSVSTSYTPAF
>TRBV7-6
ASSLAGYTEAF
>TRBV18
ASSPFGTGDYGYT
>TRBV2
ASSRGGGTDTQY
>TRBV2
ASTRTGWDTGELF
>TRBV29-1
SAHGQGGYTEAF
>TRBV7-9
ASSVSGRFSSGNTIY
>TRBV10-3
AISALAGTEYGYT